The 16 T cell receptor beta chains given below trace back to one sample, sequenced in a study of B cell selection in AIRE deficiency. Regulatory T cells were sorted as CD4+CD25hiCD127low/negative cells. The table came from immunoSEQ multiplex PCR; TCRdb's copy has only in-frame clones and leaves some out. The table includes 20,000 to 25,000 clones, around 90% detected once. The sample consisted of CD4+CD25+ Tregs sorted from PBMCs. The receptors were gathered from a human donor in good health.

This chain links TRBV27 with TRBJ2-5, with D perhaps matching TRBD1 or TRBD2 (5 bases each). The V gene's germline CDR1 is MNHEY and CDR2 SMNVEV (reference sequence). Trimming left V 0 bases short and J 9 bases short, with 8 bases between. The CDR3 runs to 12 residues. This chain's CDR3 is CASSLSRGPQYF. The CDR3, as DNA: TGTGCCAGCAGTTTATCGAGGGGTCCCCAGTACTTC.

The J gene is TRBJ2-2, the V gene TRBV5-4; 7 bases are a match to TRBD2. The J segment lost 5 bases and the V segment lost 2 bases, leaving 6 bases of the junction unmatched. The CDR3 consists of 15 residues. Germline lookup yields CDR1 SGHNT and CDR2 YYREEE (reference sequence). In nucleotides, the CDR3 is TGTGCCAGCAGCTTCAAGGGCGGGAGAACCGGGGAGCTGTTTTTT. Protein sequence: CASSFKGGRTGELFF.

V gene TRBV25-1 combines with J gene TRBJ2-2; no reliable D call. Between the trimmed V and J ends, which lost 5 bases and 2 bases, there was a span of 6 bases. Germline CDR1 is MGHDK and CDR2 is SYGVNS. The CDR3 covers 13 residues. The CDR3 bases are TGTGCCAGCAGTCCGGCAAACACCGGGGAGCTGTTTTTT. This gives the protein CASSPANTGELFF.

The J gene is TRBJ1-6, the V gene TRBV25-1; 9 bases match TRBD1. V lost 5 bases, J lost 7 bases, and 3 bases stayed unmatched. Germline V CDR1 and CDR2: MGHDK, SYGVNS. The CDR3 covers 14 residues. The CDR3 sequence: CASSLTGGNSPLHF. Written as DNA, the CDR3 is TGTGCCAGCAGTTTGACAGGGGGGAATTCACCCCTCCACTTT.

By sample share, this clone is medium-sized. This sequence joins TRBV25-1 and TRBJ1-1; D gene ambiguous. Germline V gene data show CDR1 as MGHDK and CDR2 as SYGVNS. CDR3 size: 14 residues. V dropped 4 bases and J dropped 3 bases, with 12 bases sitting between them. The CDR3 region has the DNA TGTGCCAGCAGTGCCTTAGGGATCTACACTGAAGCTTTCTTT. This translates into CASSALGIYTEAFF.

V and J are TRBV18 and TRBJ2-5; perhaps D is TRBD1 or TRBD2 (5 bases each). The CDR3 extends over 14 amino acids. V gave up 8 bases and J gave up 3 bases, with 16 bases separating them. The germline V gene encodes CDR1 KGHSH and CDR2 LQKENI. CDR3 sequence reads: CASVGGLGEETQYF. The CDR3 bases are TGTGCCAGCGTCGGAGGATTGGGGGAAGAGACCCAGTACTTC.

This chain connects TRBV5-6 to TRBJ2-1; D perhaps matches TRBD1 (6 bases). CDR1 and CDR2 (germline): SGHDT, YYEEEE. The V and J ends lost 3 bases and 3 bases respectively, with 13 bases between them. This CDR3 spans 15 amino acids. CDR3: CASSSIGTFYNEQFF. Written as DNA, the CDR3 is TGTGCCAGCAGCTCGATAGGGACATTCTACAATGAGCAGTTCTTC. Complete variable domain (other parts from reference TRBV5-6 and TRBJ2-1): DAGVTQSPTHLIKTRGQQVTLRCSPKSGHDTVSWYQQALGQGPQFIFQYYEEEERQRGNFPDRFSGHQFPNYSSELNVNALLLGDSALYLCASSSIGTFYNEQFFGPGTRLTVL.

The CDR3 reads CASSLLSYTSTTYTEAFF. The DNA of the CDR3 is TGTGCCAGCAGCTTGTTGTCATACACCAGCACCACCTACACTGAAGCTTTCTTT. The chain employs TRBV5-8 and TRBJ1-1, with D unresolved. Trimming removed 1 base from V and 3 bases from J, with 22 bases in between. Germline V gene data show CDR1 as SGHTS and CDR2 as YDEGEE. CDR3 length: 18 residues.

The V and J genes are TRBV25-1 and TRBJ1-1; 8 nucleotides match TRBD1. With 2 bases clipped from V and 0 bases from J, the junction kept 5 bases outside the gene matches. This CDR3 is built from 16 residues. Germline V gene sequence: CDR1 MGHDK, CDR2 SYGVNS. This CDR3 reads CASSEGQGAMNTEAFF. CDR3 nucleotide sequence: TGTGCCAGCAGTGAAGGCCAGGGGGCTATGAACACTGAAGCTTTCTTT.

The chain joins TRBV9 to TRBJ2-5; TRBD2 matches at 11 bases. This CDR3 spans 16 amino acids. Trimming took 0 bases from V and 4 from J; bases not matched to a gene: 5. Germline V lookup: CDR1 SGDLS, CDR2 YYNGEE. CDR3 in amino acids: CASSVGVAGGGETQYF. In DNA form, the CDR3 reads TGTGCCAGCAGCGTAGGTGTAGCGGGAGGGGGAGAGACCCAGTACTTC.

The V gene is TRBV7-9, the J gene TRBJ1-6, with no clear D. CDR1 is SEHNR, CDR2 FQNEAQ, per germline (reference sequence). The CDR3 runs 13 residues. V lost 0 bases and J 3 bases, leaving 0 bases between the germline ends. The CDR3 here is CASSLAYNSPLHF. The CDR3 nucleotides read TGTGCCAGCAGCTTAGCCTATAATTCACCCCTCCACTTT.

V gene TRBV5-4 combines with J gene TRBJ2-7; 9 bases are shared with TRBD2. Looked up from germline, CDR1 is SGHNT and CDR2 is YYREEE (reference sequence). The trim removed 4 bases at V and 7 bases at J, leaving 12 bases unmatched. CDR3 length equals 15 residues. CDR3 nucleotides: TGTGCCAGCAGCCAATGGGCTAGCGGGGAGGGGGAGCAGTACTTC. This codes for CASSQWASGEGEQYF.

This sequence joins TRBV18 and TRBJ1-6; D is unclear. Germline V gives CDR1 KGHSH, CDR2 LQKENI. The CDR3 spans 20 residues. The ends were cut back, 3 bases at V and 1 base at J, with 22 bases in the middle. CDR3 residues: CASSPVVDLRRGSYNSPLHF. The CDR3 coding sequence is TGTGCCAGCTCACCGGTTGTCGATCTACGAAGAGGGTCCTATAATTCACCCCTCCACTTT.

The gene calls are TRBV10-3 and TRBJ1-1; TRBD1 might be the D (6 bases). The germline V gene encodes CDR1 ENHRY and CDR2 SYGVKD. V lost 3 bases and J 1 base, leaving 9 bases between the germline ends. CDR3 size: 14 residues. CDR3 residues: CAISDRGANTEAFF. The CDR3, as DNA: TGTGCCATCAGTGACCGGGGGGCGAACACTGAAGCTTTCTTT.

The rearrangement joins TRBV7-2 to TRBJ2-5; 7 positions match TRBD2. With 1 base clipped from V and 2 bases from J, the junction kept 4 bases outside the gene matches. The CDR3 runs to 15 residues. CDR1 and CDR2 (germline): SGHTA, FQGNSA. For the CDR3, the DNA is TGTGCCAGCAGCTTAGATGGGGGGGGGCAAGAGACCCAGTACTTC. As protein: CASSLDGGGQETQYF.

The rearrangement joins TRBV5-1 to TRBJ1-1, with TRBD1 as a possible D gene (5 bases). CDR3 length: 12 amino acids. Trimming pared 5 bases from V and 5 bases from J, leaving 10 bases between. Germline V lookup: CDR1 SGHRS, CDR2 YFSETQ. The CDR3 reads CASSSEGTEAFF. The CDR3 coding sequence is TGCGCCAGCAGTTCCGAGGGGACTGAAGCTTTCTTT. The variable domain in full, completed from reference TRBV5-1 and TRBJ1-1, reads KAGVTQTPRYLIKTRGQQVTLSCSPISGHRSVSWYQQTPGQGLQFLFEYFSETQRNKGNFPGRFSGRQFSNSRSEMNVSTLELGDSALYLCASSSEGTEAFFGQGTRLTVV.